This T cell receptor beta chain derives from a study of cytomegalovirus exposure and HLA in healthy donors. About the research overall: An earlier analysis identified fewer than 130 million unique TCR beta sequences in about 180 million T cells.

Primers included in the PCR were 60 Vbeta and 13 Jbeta primers. Sequencing was performed with immunoSEQ multiplex PCR; in TCRdb, only in-frame clones are kept and a portion is missing. The sample records roughly 100,000 clones, around 85% being singletons. CDR1 is MGHRA and CDR2 is YSYEKL in the germline V gene. V lost 3 bases, J lost 7 bases, and 4 bases stayed unmatched. The CDR3 consists of 16 residues. This clone was seen once. The antigen is undetermined. Broader study findings: Upon later analysis, TCR association rates were observed to vary by HLA locus, being highest for DRB1 and lowest for HLA-C.

Donors sampled were nominally healthy, though unrecorded immune exposures were likely. This clonotype originated in a man in his thirties or forties in good health and CMV-seropositive. The chain employs TRBV4-1 and TRBJ2-3; TRBD2 aligns across 16 bases. The material sequenced was PBMCs. The CDR3 nucleotides read TGCGCCAGCAGCCAGGGACTAGCGGGGGGGCGATATACGCAGTATTTT. This translates into CASSQGLAGGRYTQYF.